The source of this T cell receptor beta chain is a study of human T cells and chemical hapten exposure. TCRdb re-called the RACE reads through MiXCR, storing one row per CDR3 protein. The sample includes roughly 130,000 distinct CDR3 sequences, 10% to 12% of them seen just once. As for time point: patch test 3, about 24 weeks after DPC sensitization. The treatment is: therapeutic diphenylcyclopropenone sensitization with weekly scalp DPC. Trimming left V 1 base short and J 6 bases short, with 25 bases between. This CDR3 contains 17 residues. Germline V CDR1 and CDR2: DFQATT, SNEGSKA (reference sequence).

Sample: whole blood, taken in connection with sensitization to the hapten diphenylcyclopropenone (DPC). The chain recombines TRBV20-1 with TRBJ2-7; D perhaps matches TRBD1 (7 bases). This sequence was found in a woman aged 50 to 65 with alopecia areata. Some clones in this sample may be carry-over from other donors' samples. The CDR3 sequence: CSARGAGTAYGSAEQYF. The CDR3 region has the DNA TGCAGTGCTAGAGGGGCGGGGACAGCCTACGGCTCCGCCGAGCAGTACTTC.